Below, 27 T cell receptor beta chains from the same sample are listed, as sequenced in a study of OX40 agonist ivuxolimab in advanced cancers. The repertoire was sequenced with immunoSEQ multiplex PCR; TCRdb's copy has only in-frame clones and lacks some. Among over 90,000 clones listed, 70% to 90% were seen once. Source: CD4+ or CD8+ T cells sorted from blood, taken in a trial of the OX40 agonist ivuxolimab. All receptors derive from an adult with an advanced solid tumor such as melanoma, head and neck, liver or kidney cancer.

The chain combines TRBV5-4 with TRBJ2-3; unclear D gene. The germline CDR1 and CDR2 sequences are SGHNT and YYREEE (reference sequence). The CDR3 is made up of 11 amino acids. The V end was cut by 4 bases, the J end by 2 bases, with 2 bases between. The CDR3 DNA follows: TGTGCCAGCAGCCACACAGATACGCAGTATTTT. Translation: CASSHTDTQYF. Full variable domain (remainder filled in from reference TRBV5-4 and TRBJ2-3): ETGVTQSPTHLIKTRGQQVTLRCSSQSGHNTVSWYQQALGQGPQFIFQYYREEENGRGNFPPRFSGLQFPNYSSELNVNALELDDSALYLCASSHTDTQYFGPGTRLTVL.

This chain joins TRBV5-1 and TRBJ2-3; D remains ambiguous. The germline V and J ends were trimmed by 1 base and 8 bases, with 11 bases remaining between them. Germline V lookup: CDR1 SGHRS, CDR2 YFSETQ. The CDR3 has 13 residues. CDR3 sequence (DNA): TGCGCCAGCAGCTTGACCGAGCTGGGTACGCAGTATTTT. It is translated as CASSLTELGTQYF.

This clone has a handful of counts. The chain is built from TRBV30 and TRBJ1-5; TRBD1 aligns across 7 bases. The V and J ends lost 5 bases and 2 bases, in that order; junction bases with no gene match: 6. The germline V gene encodes CDR1 GTSNPN and CDR2 SVGIG (reference sequence). This CDR3 is built from 14 residues. CDR3: CAWASGGGNQPQHF. DNA of the CDR3: TGTGCCTGGGCCTCAGGGGGTGGCAATCAGCCCCAGCATTTT.

The genes are TRBV5-1 and TRBJ2-1; 7 positions match TRBD2. The J segment lost 0 bases and the V segment lost 1 base, leaving 7 bases of the junction unmatched. CDR1 is SGHRS and CDR2 is YFSETQ in the germline V gene. This CDR3 contains 17 residues. CDR3 region: CASSLPRGGGSYNEQFF. CDR3 sequence (DNA): TGCGCCAGCAGCTTGCCGAGGGGCGGGGGCTCCTACAATGAGCAGTTCTTC.

CDR3 sequence (DNA): TGTGCCAGTAGTCTCAGGGGGAACTATGGCTACACCTTC. It is translated as CASSLRGNYGYTF. The chain has TRBV19 and TRBJ1-2; the match to TRBD1 covers 7 bases. V was pared by 5 bases and J by 2 bases, with 2 bases of the junction left unmatched. In germline, CDR1 is LNHDA, CDR2 SQIVND (reference sequence). This CDR3 is built from 13 residues. Full variable domain (outside the CDR3, taken from reference TRBV19 and TRBJ1-2): DGGITQSPKYLFRKEGQNVTLSCEQNLNHDAMYWYRQDPGQGLRLIYYSQIVNDFQKGDIAEGYSVSREKKESFPLTVTSAQKNPTAFYLCASSLRGNYGYTFGSGTRLTVV.

The chain employs TRBV11-2 and TRBJ2-1; 10 bases are a match to TRBD2. The germline V gene encodes CDR1 SGHAT and CDR2 FQNNGV. V was pared by 2 bases and J by 4 bases, with 5 bases of the junction left unmatched. This CDR3 has 16 residues. The CDR3 protein is CASSLSSGRAYNEQFF. As DNA, the CDR3 is TGTGCCAGCAGCTTATCGAGCGGGAGGGCGTACAATGAGCAGTTCTTC.

The rearrangement links TRBV9 to TRBJ2-3; 7 bases agree with TRBD2. The CDR3 length is 16 residues. V gave up 1 base and J gave up 6 bases; unmatched junction bases: 11. Looked up from germline, CDR1 is SGDLS and CDR2 is YYNGEE. The DNA of the CDR3 is TGTGCCAGCAGCGTATTCAGCGGGGAAAACAAGGATACGCAGTATTTT. Residues: CASSVFSGENKDTQYF. Supplemented by reference TRBV9 and TRBJ2-3, the full variable domain reads DSGVTQTPKHLITATGQRVTLRCSPRSGDLSVYWYQQSLDQGLQFLIQYYNGEERAKGNILERFSAQQFPDLHSELNLSSLELGDSALYFCASSVFSGENKDTQYFGPGTRLTVL.

The CDR3: CASSEGKGSAFF. In nucleotides, the CDR3 is TGTGCCAGCAGCGAGGGAAAGGGATCAGCTTTCTTT. V and J are TRBV9 and TRBJ1-1; no clear D gene. The germline V and J ends were trimmed by 3 bases and 10 bases, with 13 bases remaining between them. The CDR3 loop spans 12 amino acids. Germline V lookup: CDR1 SGDLS, CDR2 YYNGEE.

This clone was picked up a small number of times. The V gene is TRBV29-1, the J gene TRBJ1-1, with D perhaps matching TRBD1 (6 bases). The CDR3 loop spans 11 amino acids. The germline V and J ends were trimmed by 7 bases and 0 bases, with 6 bases remaining between them. In germline, CDR1 is SQVTM, CDR2 ANQGSEA. This CDR3 is CSGDMNTEAFF. CDR3 bases: TGCAGCGGGGACATGAACACTGAAGCTTTCTTT.

This clone was seen once. The J gene is TRBJ2-3, the V gene TRBV11-3, with D tentatively TRBD2 (6 bases). The V and J ends lost 4 bases and 0 bases respectively, with 11 bases between them. The germline V gene encodes CDR1 SGHNT and CDR2 YENEEA. The CDR3 consists of 15 residues. CDR3 nucleotide sequence: TGTGCCAGCAGCTACGGGACTTCTAGCACAGATACGCAGTATTTT. Amino acids: CASSYGTSSTDTQYF.

This chain joins TRBV7-2 and TRBJ2-1; perhaps TRBD2 as D (6 bases). The CDR3 length is 16 residues. The germline gives CDR1 SGHTA, CDR2 FQGNSA. Trimming took 6 bases from V and 1 from J, leaving 16 bases between them. CDR3 residues: CASRRVGRGSYNEQFF. Written as DNA, the CDR3 is TGTGCCAGCAGGCGGGTGGGGCGGGGTTCCTACAATGAGCAGTTCTTC.

The chain is built from TRBV5-4 and TRBJ1-2; 8 nucleotides match TRBD1. The CDR3 loop spans 12 amino acids. V was clipped by 7 bases and J by 8 bases; unmatched bases: 7. Germline V gene sequence: CDR1 SGHNT, CDR2 YYREEE (reference sequence). CDR3 DNA: TGTGCCAGCGGCCACAGGGGGGACGGCTACACCTTC. Its translation is CASGHRGDGYTF.

The gene calls are TRBV5-8 and TRBJ1-2; 8 nucleotides align to TRBD1. The V gene's germline CDR1 is SGHTS and CDR2 YDEGEE. Unmatched junction bases numbered 6, after V lost 4 bases and J lost 1 base. The CDR3 has 15 residues. The CDR3 protein is CASSRDRTNNYGYTF. CDR3 in DNA: TGTGCCAGCAGCCGGGACAGGACTAATAACTATGGCTACACCTTC.

J is TRBJ1-4 and V is TRBV6-6, with D maybe TRBD1 (5 bases). Germline V gene data show CDR1 as MNHNY and CDR2 as SVGAGI (reference sequence). This CDR3 is built from 14 residues. V was clipped by 6 bases and J by 5 bases, with 13 bases between them. The CDR3 coding sequence is TGTGCCAGCAGCTATAGGGACCAGAATGAAAAACTGTTTTTT. Translated: CASSYRDQNEKLFF.

This clone showed up just once. The chain is built from TRBV6-5 and TRBJ2-7, with 11 bases identical to TRBD2. There are 15 residues in the CDR3. Germline lookup yields CDR1 MNHEY and CDR2 SVGAGI. Trimming at V came to 10 bases and at J to 4 bases, leaving 12 bases not matched to a gene. CDR3 sequence reads: CATTSTSGSLYEQYF. The CDR3 nucleotides read TGTGCCACCACCTCTACTAGCGGGAGTCTGTACGAGCAGTACTTC.

This clone was counted only a few times. The genes are TRBV20-1 and TRBJ1-2; D gene uncertain. CDR1 DFQATT and CDR2 SNEGSKA come from the germline V gene (reference sequence). With 3 bases removed from V and 8 bases from J, the gap between germline ends came to 10 bases. The CDR3 length is 11 residues. DNA for the CDR3: TGCAGTGCTAGCCGTCCGACCGGCTACACCTTC. It is translated as CSASRPTGYTF.

On this clone itself: One end of the junction fails to match germline, which may point to a read error. This sequence joins TRBV7-7 and TRBJ1-1, with D hard to call. Germline loops: CDR1 SSHAT, CDR2 FNYEAQ (reference sequence). The CDR3 is made up of 13 amino acids. CDR3 DNA: TGTGCTAGCAGCTTAGCAGTTTACACTGAAGCTTTCTTT. Its protein product is CASSLAVYTEAFF.

The CDR3 coding sequence is TGTGCCAGCAGCTTGGAAGGGCGCTCCTACGAGCAGTACTTC. Its protein is CASSLEGRSYEQYF. V gene TRBV7-9 combines with J gene TRBJ2-7; no definite D call. Germline V gene lookup returns CDR1 SEHNR and CDR2 FQNEAQ (reference sequence). Trimming shortened V by 3 bases and J by 0 bases, and 9 bases separated the two germline ends. The CDR3 has 14 residues.

This clone was seen more than once but under ten times. This chain connects TRBV5-6 to TRBJ2-5; tentatively, D is TRBD1 or TRBD2 (5 bases each). This CDR3 contains 13 residues. Germline CDR1 is SGHDT and CDR2 is YYEEEE. Trimming removed 0 bases from V and 7 bases from J, with 10 bases in between. CDR3 sequence: CASSLGQRGTQYF. The DNA of the CDR3 is TGTGCCAGCAGCTTGGGGCAGAGGGGGACCCAGTACTTC.

This chain uses TRBV27 with TRBJ1-1; no clear D gene. The CDR3 extends over 13 amino acids. Between the trimmed V and J ends, which lost 5 bases and 3 bases, there was a span of 10 bases. CDR1 is MNHEY and CDR2 is SMNVEV in the germline V gene (reference sequence). The CDR3 loop reads CASSLGRYTEAFF. The CDR3 region has the DNA TGTGCCAGCAGTCTAGGACGGTACACTGAAGCTTTCTTT.

Here the CDR3 reads CASSQDFRPFSYNEQFF. As DNA, the CDR3 is TGCGCCAGCAGCCAAGATTTTAGGCCGTTCTCCTACAATGAGCAGTTCTTC. The chain combines TRBV4-3 with TRBJ2-1, with D hard to call. Germline-derived CDR1 and CDR2 are LGHNA and YSLEER. CDR3 size: 17 residues. Trimming left V 0 bases short and J 0 bases short, with 12 bases between.

Written as DNA, the CDR3 is TGTGCCAGTAGTATGGGACAGGGGGTTAACAATGAGCAGTTCTTC. Translated, it gives CASSMGQGVNNEQFF. The chain combines TRBV19 with TRBJ2-1; 11 bases fit TRBD1. Germline-derived CDR1 and CDR2 are LNHDA and SQIVND (reference sequence). The CDR3 is made up of 15 amino acids. Trimming took 3 bases from V and 5 from J; bases not matched to a gene: 3. The full variable domain, in which reference TRBV19 and TRBJ2-1 provide the parts outside the CDR3, is DGGITQSPKYLFRKEGQNVTLSCEQNLNHDAMYWYRQDPGQGLRLIYYSQIVNDFQKGDIAEGYSVSREKKESFPLTVTSAQKNPTAFYLCASSMGQGVNNEQFFGPGTRLTVL.

The chain carries TRBV5-6 and TRBJ2-1; 8 nucleotides align to TRBD1. Germline V gene lookup returns CDR1 SGHDT and CDR2 YYEEEE. J was trimmed by 1 base and V by 7 bases; bases with no gene match: 4. The CDR3 consists of 14 residues. The CDR3 nucleotides are TGTGCCAGCGGCACAGGGGGTTCCTACAATGAGCAGTTCTTC. Its translation: CASGTGGSYNEQFF.

With regard to this clone: Other nucleotide sequences from this sample produce the same CDR3. The chain recombines TRBV29-1 with TRBJ1-1; D is unclear. The V and J ends lost 4 bases and 6 bases respectively, with 9 bases between them. The CDR3 length is 11 residues. Per the germline V gene, CDR1 is SQVTM and CDR2 is ANQGSEA. The CDR3 DNA follows: TGCAGCGTTGGAGGCAGCGCTGAAGCTTTCTTT. This encodes CSVGGSAEAFF.

This rearrangement joins TRBV2 to TRBJ2-1; 10 bases match TRBD2. The CDR3 length is 17 residues. Germline trimming cut 5 bases from V and 6 bases from J; bases unmatched to any gene: 13. In germline, CDR1 is SNHLY, CDR2 FYNNEI. In DNA, the CDR3 is TGTGCCAGCAGTAGCAGACTAGCGGGTCAGGGGGGCAATGAGCAGTTCTTC. This sequence encodes CASSSRLAGQGGNEQFF. Combining the CDR3 with reference TRBV2 and TRBJ2-1 gives the whole variable domain EPEVTQTPSHQVTQMGQEVILRCVPISNHLYFYWYRQILGQKVEFLVSFYNNEISEKSEIFDDQFSVERPDGSNFTLKIRSTKLEDSAMYFCASSSRLAGQGGNEQFFGPGTRLTVL.

The chain joins TRBV7-2 to TRBJ2-1; TRBD1 matches 9 bases. The CDR3 is 17 residues long. Germline lookup yields CDR1 SGHTA and CDR2 FQGNSA. Trimming took 4 bases from V and 2 from J; bases not matched to a gene: 9. As DNA, the CDR3 is TGTGCCAGCAGCTCCCCCGGCCGACAGGGGGCCTACAATGAGCAGTTCTTC. Amino acids: CASSSPGRQGAYNEQFF.

This chain joins TRBV2 and TRBJ1-3; no clear D. V gave up 4 bases and J gave up 0 bases, with 10 bases separating them. CDR1 SNHLY and CDR2 FYNNEI come from the germline V gene. The length of the CDR3 is 15 residues. CDR3 residues: CASSVMADSGNTIYF. The DNA of the CDR3 is TGTGCCAGCAGTGTCATGGCGGACTCTGGAAACACCATATATTTT.